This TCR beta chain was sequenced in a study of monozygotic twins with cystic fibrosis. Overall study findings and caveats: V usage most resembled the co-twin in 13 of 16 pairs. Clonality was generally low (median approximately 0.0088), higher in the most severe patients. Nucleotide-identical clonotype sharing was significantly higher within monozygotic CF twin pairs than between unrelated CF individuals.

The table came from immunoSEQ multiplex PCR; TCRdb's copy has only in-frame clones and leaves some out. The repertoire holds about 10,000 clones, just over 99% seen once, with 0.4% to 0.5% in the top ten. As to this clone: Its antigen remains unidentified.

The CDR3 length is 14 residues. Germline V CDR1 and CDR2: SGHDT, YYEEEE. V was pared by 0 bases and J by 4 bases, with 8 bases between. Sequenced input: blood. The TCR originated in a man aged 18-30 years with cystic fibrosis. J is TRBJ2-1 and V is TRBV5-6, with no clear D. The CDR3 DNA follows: TGTGCCAGCAGCTTGGCGGCGGAATACAATGAGCAGTTCTTC. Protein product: CASSLAAEYNEQFF.